This TCR beta chain originates from a study of a mutant IDH1 vaccine in newly diagnosed glioma (dated by TCRdb to the early 2020s). As for the study more broadly: Eight vaccinations were administered to patients in weeks 1, 3, 5, 7, 11, 15, 19 and 23, corresponding to visits V03 through V10. In the chemotherapy-containing groups, vaccination started alongside temozolomide cycles, whereas in patients who had radiotherapy alone it started 4-6 weeks after radiotherapy. Of the roughly 34 treated patients, about 62% were male and 37.5% were female, and a mean age of roughly 40 years was recorded. Before enrollment, patients had received standard therapy of radiotherapy alone, temozolomide alone, or radiochemotherapy with temozolomide; most received the combination. Peripheral blood was drawn at six visits: V03 (baseline), V05, V07, V10, V12 and V13. For exploratory analyses, approximately 23 treated patients had longitudinal TCRB deep sequencing done wherever samples were available.

The library was built by means of the immunoSEQ multiplex PCR assay. Rearranged TCR beta chain sequences were amplified using the hsTCRB Kit according to the manufacturer's protocol. An Illumina MiSeq was used to sequence the TCRB libraries. In the authors' own workflow: Demultiplexing, trimming and gene mapping were performed with the kit vendor's proprietary platform. TCRdb's version of the immuneACCESS table is confined to in-frame rearrangements and falls short of the full clone set. An unresolved V gene accounts for under half of the shortfall where checked; the remainder is of unknown origin. V and J calls and clone size are those listed in that table; D and trimming were worked out from the DNA. The sample records tens of thousands of clones, about 80% of which are singletons. Of the sample, about 3.4% is held by the ten largest clones. This specimen's time point label, per the study, means: week 5, during vaccination. Each vaccine dose was 300 ug of a 20-mer mutant IDH1 peptide in Montanide, given subcutaneously with topical imiquimod. Newly diagnosed WHO grade 3 or 4 IDH1-mutant astrocytomas showing loss of nuclear ATRX were present in the donors. The samples were drawn from NOA16, a multicentre, single-arm, open-label phase I trial in Germany that tested a mutant IDH1 peptide vaccine in humans for the first time. Genomic DNA for TCRB sequencing was isolated from EDTA blood with the DNeasy Blood and Tissue Kit.

Inclusive of the bounding cysteine and phenylalanine, the CDR3 is 14 residues long. Of the read, only the CDR3 DNA is kept; its 42 bases are in frame from base 1. CDR1 and CDR2 (SGDLS, YYNGEE) derive from the germline V gene. V loses 4 bases, J loses 5 bases, and the germline ends lie 16 bases apart. A word on this clone: Its antigen is currently not known. One base away there is no much larger clone; base qualities are not given.

Findings and caveats that apply to the study as a whole: Immune responses induced by the vaccine were seen in over 90% of patients across multiple MHC alleles. The authors stated that sample limitations prevented analyses of patient blood samples from being reproduced. Pseudoprogression seemed to be unrelated to changes in the top peripheral T cell clonotypes found by TCRB sequencing. Selection of PBMC samples for TCRB deep sequencing was based on availability.

The rearrangement combines TRBV9 with TRBJ2-7; TRBD1 is a possible D gene, resting on 6 matching bases. This sequence was found in a man aged 25 to 45 with glioma. The sequences come from PBMCs, collected from a glioma patient whose treatment included an IDH1 peptide vaccine. The sequenced DNA is TGTGCCAGCAGCACTCGACAGGCTACCAACGAGCAGTACTTC. Protein translation: CASSTRQATNEQYF.